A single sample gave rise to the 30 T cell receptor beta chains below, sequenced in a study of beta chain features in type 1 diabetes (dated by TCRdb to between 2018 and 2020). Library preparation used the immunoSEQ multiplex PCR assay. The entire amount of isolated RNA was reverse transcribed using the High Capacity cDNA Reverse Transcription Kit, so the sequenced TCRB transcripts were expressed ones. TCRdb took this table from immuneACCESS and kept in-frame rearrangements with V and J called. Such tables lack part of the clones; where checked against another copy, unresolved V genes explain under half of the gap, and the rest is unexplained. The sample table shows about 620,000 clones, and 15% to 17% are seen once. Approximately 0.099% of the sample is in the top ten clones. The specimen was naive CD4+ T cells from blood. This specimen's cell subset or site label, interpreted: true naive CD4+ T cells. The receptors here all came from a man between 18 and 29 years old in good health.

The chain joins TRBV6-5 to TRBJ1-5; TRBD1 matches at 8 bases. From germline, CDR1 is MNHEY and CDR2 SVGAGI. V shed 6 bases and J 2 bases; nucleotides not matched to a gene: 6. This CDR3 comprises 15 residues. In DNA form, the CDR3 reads TGTGCCAGCAGGGCGCAGGGGGCTGGCAATCAGCCCCAGCATTTT. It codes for CASRAQGAGNQPQHF.

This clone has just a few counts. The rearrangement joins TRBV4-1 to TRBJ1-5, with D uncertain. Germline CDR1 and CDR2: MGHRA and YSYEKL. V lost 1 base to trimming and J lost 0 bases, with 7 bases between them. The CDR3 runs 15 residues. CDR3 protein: CASSQGRDSNQPQHF. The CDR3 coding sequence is TGCGCCAGCAGCCAAGGACGGGATAGCAATCAGCCCCAGCATTTT.

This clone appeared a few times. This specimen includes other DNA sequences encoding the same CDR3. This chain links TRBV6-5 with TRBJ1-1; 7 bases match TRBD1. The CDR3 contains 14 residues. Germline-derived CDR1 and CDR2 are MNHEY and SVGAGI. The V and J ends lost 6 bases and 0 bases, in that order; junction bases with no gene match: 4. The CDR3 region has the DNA TGTGCCAGCAGAAGGGACAGTTTGAACACTGAAGCTTTCTTT. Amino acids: CASRRDSLNTEAFF.

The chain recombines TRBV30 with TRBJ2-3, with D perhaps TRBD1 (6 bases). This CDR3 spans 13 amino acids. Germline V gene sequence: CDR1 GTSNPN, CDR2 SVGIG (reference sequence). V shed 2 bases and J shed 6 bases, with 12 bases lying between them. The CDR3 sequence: CAWSKFRGDTQYF. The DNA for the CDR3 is TGTGCCTGGAGTAAATTCAGGGGTGATACGCAGTATTTT.

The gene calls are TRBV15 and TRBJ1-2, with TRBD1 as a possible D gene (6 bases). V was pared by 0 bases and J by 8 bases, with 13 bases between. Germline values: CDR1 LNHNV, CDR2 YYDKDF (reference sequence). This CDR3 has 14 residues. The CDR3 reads CATSREITGYGYTF. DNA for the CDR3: TGTGCCACCAGCAGAGAAATAACAGGGTACGGCTACACCTTC. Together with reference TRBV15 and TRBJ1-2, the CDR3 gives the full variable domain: DAMVIQNPRYQVTQFGKPVTLSCSQTLNHNVMYWYQQKSSQAPKLLFHYYDKDFNNEADTPDNFQSRRPNTSFCFLDIRSPGLGDTAMYLCATSREITGYGYTFGSGTRLTVV.

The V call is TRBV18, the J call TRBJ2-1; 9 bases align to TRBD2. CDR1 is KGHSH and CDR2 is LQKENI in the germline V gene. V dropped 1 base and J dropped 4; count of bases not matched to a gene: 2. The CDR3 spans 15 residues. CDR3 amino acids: CASSPLAGDYNEQFF. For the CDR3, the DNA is TGTGCCAGCTCACCACTAGCGGGAGATTACAATGAGCAGTTCTTC.

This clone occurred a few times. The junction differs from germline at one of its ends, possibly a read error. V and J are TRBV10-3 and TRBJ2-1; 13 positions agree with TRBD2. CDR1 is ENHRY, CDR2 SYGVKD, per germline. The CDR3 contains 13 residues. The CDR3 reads CAISDPGLAGLVF. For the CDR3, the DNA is TGTGCCATCAGTGATCCGGGACTAGCGGGACTGGTCTTC.

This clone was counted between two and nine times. The CDR3 nucleotides read TGTGCCAGCAGTGACCGGACGGGCAGCTCTGGAAACACCATATATTTT. Amino acids: CASSDRTGSSGNTIYF. This rearrangement joins TRBV2 to TRBJ1-3; D is undetermined. This CDR3 has 16 amino acids. Germline CDR1 reads SNHLY; CDR2 reads FYNNEI. The ends were cut back, 3 bases at V and 0 bases at J, with 12 bases in the middle.

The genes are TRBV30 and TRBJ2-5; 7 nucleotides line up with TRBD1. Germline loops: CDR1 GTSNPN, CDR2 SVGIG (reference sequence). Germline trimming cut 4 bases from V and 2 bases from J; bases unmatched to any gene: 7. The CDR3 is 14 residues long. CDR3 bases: TGTGCCTGGATGAGGACAGGATATCAAGAGACCCAGTACTTC. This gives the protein CAWMRTGYQETQYF.

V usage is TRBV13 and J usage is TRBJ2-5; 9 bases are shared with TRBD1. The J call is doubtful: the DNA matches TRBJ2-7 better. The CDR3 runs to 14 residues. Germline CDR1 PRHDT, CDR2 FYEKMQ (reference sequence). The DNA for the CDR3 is TGTGCCAGCAGCTTGGACAGGGGAGGCTACGAGCAGTACTTC. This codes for CASSLDRGGYEQYF.

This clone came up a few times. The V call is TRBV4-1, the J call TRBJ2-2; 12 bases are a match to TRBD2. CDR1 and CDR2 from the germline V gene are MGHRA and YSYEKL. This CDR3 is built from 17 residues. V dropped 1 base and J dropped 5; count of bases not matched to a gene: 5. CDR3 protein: CASSQGLAGGRTGELFF. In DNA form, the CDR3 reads TGCGCCAGCAGCCAAGGGCTAGCGGGAGGGCGGACCGGGGAGCTGTTTTTT.

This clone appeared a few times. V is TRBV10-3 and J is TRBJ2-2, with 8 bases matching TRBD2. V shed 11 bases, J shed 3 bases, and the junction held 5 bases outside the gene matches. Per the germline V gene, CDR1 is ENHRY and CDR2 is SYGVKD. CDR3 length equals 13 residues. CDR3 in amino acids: CACSGIYTGELFF. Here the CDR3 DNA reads TGTGCCTGTAGCGGGATTTACACCGGGGAGCTGTTTTTT.

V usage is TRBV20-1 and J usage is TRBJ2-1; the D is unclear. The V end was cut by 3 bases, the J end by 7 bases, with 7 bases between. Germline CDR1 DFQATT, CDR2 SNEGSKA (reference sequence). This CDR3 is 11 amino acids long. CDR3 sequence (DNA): TGCAGTGCTAGCCTTGGTAATGAGCAGTTCTTC. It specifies CSASLGNEQFF.

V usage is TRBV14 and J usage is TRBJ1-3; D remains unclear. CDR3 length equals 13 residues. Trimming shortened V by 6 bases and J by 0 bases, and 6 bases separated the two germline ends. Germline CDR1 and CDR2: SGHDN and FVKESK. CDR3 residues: CASRPSSGNTIYF. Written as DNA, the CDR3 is TGTGCCAGCAGGCCTAGCTCTGGAAACACCATATATTTT.

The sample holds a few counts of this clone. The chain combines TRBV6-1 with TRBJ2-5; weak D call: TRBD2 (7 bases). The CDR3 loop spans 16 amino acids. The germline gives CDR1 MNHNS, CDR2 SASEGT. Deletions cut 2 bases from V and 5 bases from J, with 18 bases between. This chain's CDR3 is CASSEWRGGAFETQYF. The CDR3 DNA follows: TGTGCCAGCAGTGAATGGCGAGGGGGGGCCTTTGAGACCCAGTACTTC.

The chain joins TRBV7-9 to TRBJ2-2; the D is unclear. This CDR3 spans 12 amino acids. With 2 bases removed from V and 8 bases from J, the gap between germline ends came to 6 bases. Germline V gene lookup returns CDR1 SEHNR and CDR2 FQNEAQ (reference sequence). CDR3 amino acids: CASSLWAGELFF. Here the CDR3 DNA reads TGTGCCAGCAGCTTATGGGCGGGGGAGCTGTTTTTT.

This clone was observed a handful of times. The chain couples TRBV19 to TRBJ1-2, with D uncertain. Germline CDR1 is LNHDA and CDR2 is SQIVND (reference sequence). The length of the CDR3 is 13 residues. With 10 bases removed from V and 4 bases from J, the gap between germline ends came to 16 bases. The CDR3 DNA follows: TGTGCCACCCGACCCGGGATTGTCTATGGCTACACCTTC. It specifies CATRPGIVYGYTF.

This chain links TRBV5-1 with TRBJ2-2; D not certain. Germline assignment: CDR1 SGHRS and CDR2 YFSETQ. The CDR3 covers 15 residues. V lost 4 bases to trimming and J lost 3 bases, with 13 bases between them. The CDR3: CASSSLQMHTGELFF. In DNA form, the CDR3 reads TGCGCCAGCAGCAGTTTACAGATGCACACCGGGGAGCTGTTTTTT.

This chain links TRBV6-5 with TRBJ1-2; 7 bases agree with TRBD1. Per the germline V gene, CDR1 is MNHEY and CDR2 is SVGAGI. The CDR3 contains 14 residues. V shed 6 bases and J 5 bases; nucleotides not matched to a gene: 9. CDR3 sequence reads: CASREGTAGYGYTF. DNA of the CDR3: TGTGCCAGCAGGGAGGGGACAGCAGGGTATGGCTACACCTTC.

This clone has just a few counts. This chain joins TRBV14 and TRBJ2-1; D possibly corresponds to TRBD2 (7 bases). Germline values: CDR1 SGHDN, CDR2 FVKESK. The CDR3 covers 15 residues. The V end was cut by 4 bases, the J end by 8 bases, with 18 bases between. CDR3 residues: CASSPGGPHRDEQFF. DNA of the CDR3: TGTGCCAGCAGCCCGGGGGGACCACACAGGGATGAGCAGTTCTTC.

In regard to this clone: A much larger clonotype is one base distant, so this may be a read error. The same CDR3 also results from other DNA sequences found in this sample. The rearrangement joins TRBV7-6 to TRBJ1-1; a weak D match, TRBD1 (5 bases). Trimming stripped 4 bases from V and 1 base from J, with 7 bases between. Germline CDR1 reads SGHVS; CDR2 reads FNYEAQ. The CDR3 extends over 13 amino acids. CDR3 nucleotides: TGTGCCAGCAGCTCACAGGAGAACACTGAAGCTTTCTTT. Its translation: CASSSQENTEAFF.

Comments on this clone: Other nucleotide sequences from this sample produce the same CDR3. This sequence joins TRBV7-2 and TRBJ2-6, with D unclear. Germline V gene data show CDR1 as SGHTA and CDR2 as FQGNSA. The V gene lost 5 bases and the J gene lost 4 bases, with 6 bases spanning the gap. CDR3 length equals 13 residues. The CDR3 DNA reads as TGTGCCAGCAGCCTCCCGGGGGCCAACGTCCTGACTTTC. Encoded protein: CASSLPGANVLTF.

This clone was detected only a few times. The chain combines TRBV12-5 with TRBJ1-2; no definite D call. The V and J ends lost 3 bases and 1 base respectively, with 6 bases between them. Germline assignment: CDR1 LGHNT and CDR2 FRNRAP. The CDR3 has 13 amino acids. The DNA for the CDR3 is TGTGCTAGTGGTTTCGGCAGTAACTATGGCTACACCTTC. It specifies CASGFGSNYGYTF.

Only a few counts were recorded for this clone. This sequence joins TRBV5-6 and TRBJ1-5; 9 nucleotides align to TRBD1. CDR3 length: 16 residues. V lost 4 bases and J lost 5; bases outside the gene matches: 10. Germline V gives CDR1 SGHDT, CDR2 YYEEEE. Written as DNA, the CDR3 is TGTGCCAGCAGCATCGGGACAGGGTATATGCATCAGCCCCAGCATTTT. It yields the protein CASSIGTGYMHQPQHF.

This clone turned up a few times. CDR3 nucleotides: TGTGCCATCAGTGGTAGGACAGAGCAAGAGACCCAGTACTTC. Residues: CAISGRTEQETQYF. The chain links TRBV10-3 to TRBJ2-5; a possible D gene is TRBD1 (6 bases). With 4 bases removed from V and 2 bases from J, the gap between germline ends came to 11 bases. The germline CDR1 and CDR2 sequences are ENHRY and SYGVKD. The CDR3 has 14 residues.

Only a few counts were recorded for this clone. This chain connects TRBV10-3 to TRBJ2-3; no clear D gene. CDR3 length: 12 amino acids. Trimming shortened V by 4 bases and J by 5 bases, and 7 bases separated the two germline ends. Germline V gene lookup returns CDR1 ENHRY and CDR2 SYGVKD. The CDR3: CAISGRGDTQYF. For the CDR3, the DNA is TGTGCCATCAGTGGCCGTGGAGATACGCAGTATTTT.

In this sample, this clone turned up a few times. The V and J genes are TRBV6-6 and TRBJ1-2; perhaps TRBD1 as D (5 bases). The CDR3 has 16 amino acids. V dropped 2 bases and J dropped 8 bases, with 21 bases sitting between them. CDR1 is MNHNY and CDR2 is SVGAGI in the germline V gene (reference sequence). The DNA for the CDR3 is TGTGCCAGCAGTTACCCCGCCGGGGGAGGGTCCAACGGCTACACCTTC. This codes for CASSYPAGGGSNGYTF.

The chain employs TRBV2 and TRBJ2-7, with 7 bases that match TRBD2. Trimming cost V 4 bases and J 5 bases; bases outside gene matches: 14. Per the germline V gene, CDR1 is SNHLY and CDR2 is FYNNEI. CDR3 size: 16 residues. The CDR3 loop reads CASSGVLGGSFNEQYF. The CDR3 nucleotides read TGTGCCAGCAGTGGGGTTTTAGGCGGGAGTTTCAACGAGCAGTACTTC.

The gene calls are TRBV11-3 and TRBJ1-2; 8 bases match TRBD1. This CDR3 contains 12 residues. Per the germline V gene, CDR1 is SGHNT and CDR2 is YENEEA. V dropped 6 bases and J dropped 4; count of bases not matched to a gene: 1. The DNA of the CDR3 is TGTGCCAGCAGGGGGACAGGCTATGGCTACACCTTC. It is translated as CASRGTGYGYTF.

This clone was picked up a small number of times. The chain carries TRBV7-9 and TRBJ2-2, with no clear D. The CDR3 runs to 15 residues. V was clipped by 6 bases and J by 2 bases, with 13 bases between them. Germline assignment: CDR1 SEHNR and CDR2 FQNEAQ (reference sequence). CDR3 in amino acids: CASRHSRKNTGELFF. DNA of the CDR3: TGTGCCAGCAGACACAGCCGCAAAAACACCGGGGAGCTGTTTTTT.